This T cell receptor beta chain was sequenced during a study of T cell repertoires in cytomegalovirus infection. In the study overall: CMV epitopes in the study were HLA-C-restricted (recently identified) and HLA-B-restricted (well studied). Indications of both CMV infection and matching HLA type were provided by public TCR beta signatures. General study findings and limits: People with CMV and the relevant HLA were identified by cumulative public TCR beta family frequency. CMV-specific TCR beta clonotypes restricted by HLA-C were the ones dominating the ex vivo response.

The germline V and J ends were trimmed by 0 bases and 6 bases, with 12 bases remaining between them. Per germline, CDR1 MNHEY and CDR2 SVGAGI. The CDR3 has 14 residues. A note on this clonotype: No antigen is known for it.

One entry per CDR3 protein, called by TCRdb with MiXCR from the reads. The table lists roughly 990,000 distinct CDR3 sequences, less than 40% of them singletons. The clonotype was recovered from a human donor in good health (CMV status not recorded). Some clones in this sample may be carry-over from other donors' samples. Sequenced material: cultured CD8+ T cells from PBMCs, taken from culture after CMV antigen stimulation. The chain recombines TRBV6-5 with TRBJ2-7; weak D call: TRBD1 (6 bases). The CDR3 DNA is TGTGCCAGCAGTTACTCGAATTCAGGGGTCGAGCAGTACTTC. Its protein is CASSYSNSGVEQYF.